The 31 T cell receptor beta chains presented below share a single source sample, sequenced in a study of blood T cell repertoires in COVID-19. The method was immunoSEQ multiplex PCR; TCRdb's version includes in-frame clones alone and lacks a portion of them. The table includes 180,000 or so clones, about 83% detected once. The specimen was PBMCs or T cells enriched from blood (not recorded which). The origin of the receptors is a man aged 35-49 years with acute COVID-19.

The chain joins TRBV29-1 to TRBJ1-3; D possibly corresponds to TRBD1 (6 bases). V was trimmed by 6 bases and J by 4 bases, leaving 16 bases between them. The CDR3 covers 14 residues. Per germline, CDR1 SQVTM and CDR2 ANQGSEA. The CDR3 DNA reads as TGCAGCGTCCGGACAGTTGGGCTCGGAAACACCATATATTTT. Protein product: CSVRTVGLGNTIYF.

The V and J genes are TRBV7-8 and TRBJ1-5, with a possible D match to TRBD1 (5 bases). CDR1 is SGHVS and CDR2 is FQNEAQ in the germline V gene. Trimming took 5 bases from V and 3 from J, leaving 14 bases between them. The CDR3 spans 15 residues. Here the CDR3 DNA reads TGTGCCAGCAGCCCGATCCAGACAGTCAATCAGCCCCAGCATTTT. It encodes CASSPIQTVNQPQHF.

The CDR3 here is CASSSGAGPYNEQFF. The CDR3 coding sequence is TGTGCCAGCAGCTCGGGAGCGGGGCCGTACAATGAGCAGTTCTTC. This chain connects TRBV11-2 to TRBJ2-1; 7 positions match TRBD2. Looked up from germline, CDR1 is SGHAT and CDR2 is FQNNGV. This CDR3 spans 15 amino acids. V gave up 4 bases and J gave up 4 bases; unmatched junction bases: 7.

The J gene is TRBJ2-7, the V gene TRBV29-1; the match to TRBD2 covers 9 bases. The CDR3 consists of 13 residues. The J segment lost 3 bases and the V segment lost 6 bases, leaving 6 bases of the junction unmatched. Germline CDR1 reads SQVTM; CDR2 reads ANQGSEA. CDR3 in DNA: TGCAGCGTGCCCGGGACTAGCAGCTACGAGCAGTACTTC. Translation gives CSVPGTSSYEQYF.

The table lists this clone with a few counts. The genes are TRBV2 and TRBJ1-1, with TRBD1 identical over 8 bases. V dropped 4 bases and J dropped 1; count of bases not matched to a gene: 5. Germline CDR1 and CDR2: SNHLY and FYNNEI. The CDR3 totals 15 residues. The CDR3 bases are TGTGCCAGCAGTGGGACAGGGTTACCGAACACTGAAGCTTTCTTT. Amino acid sequence: CASSGTGLPNTEAFF.

V is TRBV27 and J is TRBJ2-7; 8 bases map to TRBD2. The CDR3 totals 14 residues. J gave up 4 bases and V 1 base, and 3 bases lay outside the gene matches. Germline V gene lookup returns CDR1 MNHEY and CDR2 SMNVEV (reference sequence). The CDR3 DNA reads TGTGCCAGCAGTTTATATTCTAGCGGGTACGAGCAGTACTTC. Encoded protein: CASSLYSSGYEQYF.

The chain couples TRBV15 to TRBJ2-1, with 9 bases identical to TRBD1. The J segment lost 0 bases and the V segment lost 2 bases, leaving 5 bases of the junction unmatched. The CDR3 extends over 17 amino acids. Germline V CDR1 and CDR2: LNHNV, YYDKDF (reference sequence). The CDR3: CATSRPTGGPSYNEQFF. In DNA form, the CDR3 reads TGTGCCACCAGCAGACCGACAGGGGGTCCCTCCTACAATGAGCAGTTCTTC. The full variable domain, with the rest looked up from reference TRBV15 and TRBJ2-1, is DAMVIQNPRYQVTQFGKPVTLSCSQTLNHNVMYWYQQKSSQAPKLLFHYYDKDFNNEADTPDNFQSRRPNTSFCFLDIRSPGLGDTAMYLCATSRPTGGPSYNEQFFGPGTRLTVL.

This sequence joins TRBV7-3 and TRBJ2-2, with a tentative D call TRBD2 (5 bases). Germline assignment: CDR1 SGHTA and CDR2 FQGTGA. Trimming cost V 3 bases and J 4 bases, with 9 bases left between them. CDR3 length: 14 residues. CDR3 region: CASSLEVSTGELFF. The CDR3 coding sequence is TGTGCCAGCAGCTTGGAGGTCTCCACCGGGGAGCTGTTTTTT. Complete variable domain (other parts from reference TRBV7-3 and TRBJ2-2): GAGVSQTPSNKVTEKGKYVELRCDPISGHTALYWYRQSLGQGPEFLIYFQGTGAADDSGLPNDRFFAVRPEGSVSTLKIQRTERGDSAVYLCASSLEVSTGELFFGEGSRLTVL.

The genes are TRBV6-5 and TRBJ2-7; D is possibly TRBD1 (6 bases). V lost 0 bases, J lost 7 bases, and 16 bases lay in between. CDR3 size: 15 residues. Germline assignment: CDR1 MNHEY and CDR2 SVGAGI. Here the CDR3 DNA reads TGTGCCAGCAGTTACTCGCTGGACAGTTCTTTGGAGCAGTACTTC. This translates into CASSYSLDSSLEQYF.

The chain couples TRBV7-9 to TRBJ1-2; 9 bases line up with TRBD1. In germline, CDR1 is SEHNR, CDR2 FQNEAQ (reference sequence). J gave up 8 bases and V 1 base, and 2 bases lay outside the gene matches. The CDR3 has 13 amino acids. CDR3 nucleotides: TGTGCCAGCAGCTTAGAGGACAGGGGCGGCTACACCTTC. It is translated as CASSLEDRGGYTF.

The V call is TRBV14, the J call TRBJ1-1; D not certain. The length of the CDR3 is 13 residues. CDR1 and CDR2 from the germline V gene are SGHDN and FVKESK. Trimming shortened V by 3 bases and J by 5 bases, and 10 bases separated the two germline ends. The CDR3, as DNA: TGTGCCAGCAGCCACACGGTTGCGACTGAAGCTTTCTTT. Translation gives CASSHTVATEAFF.

The chain couples TRBV4-2 to TRBJ2-7, with 7 bases identical to TRBD2. The V and J ends lost 0 bases and 0 bases, in that order; junction bases with no gene match: 2. Germline CDR1 reads LGHNA; CDR2 reads YNFKEQ. This CDR3 contains 15 residues. The CDR3 sequence is CASSQEAGDSYEQYF. DNA for the CDR3: TGTGCCAGCAGCCAAGAGGCGGGAGACTCCTACGAGCAGTACTTC.

This sequence joins TRBV5-6 and TRBJ1-1; TRBD1 might be the D (5 bases). Trimming pared 3 bases from V and 2 bases from J, leaving 11 bases between. The CDR3 length is 14 residues. Germline loops: CDR1 SGHDT, CDR2 YYEEEE. The CDR3 DNA reads as TGTGCCAGCAGCTCTGGGGCCAGAAACACTGAAGCTTTCTTT. Its protein is CASSSGARNTEAFF. Together with reference TRBV5-6 and TRBJ1-1, the CDR3 gives the full variable domain: DAGVTQSPTHLIKTRGQQVTLRCSPKSGHDTVSWYQQALGQGPQFIFQYYEEEERQRGNFPDRFSGHQFPNYSSELNVNALLLGDSALYLCASSSGARNTEAFFGQGTRLTVV.

The chain employs TRBV7-2 and TRBJ1-2, with 9 bases lining up with TRBD1. V shed 4 bases and J 5 bases; nucleotides not matched to a gene: 2. CDR3 length: 13 residues. The germline V gene encodes CDR1 SGHTA and CDR2 FQGNSA. The CDR3 nucleotides are TGTGCCAGCAGCTCGGACAGGGGATATGGCTACACCTTC. Amino acids: CASSSDRGYGYTF.

The chain employs TRBV3-1 (or the pseudogene TRBV3-2) and TRBJ1-5; the match to TRBD1 covers 9 bases. Trimming at V came to 4 bases and at J to 4 bases, leaving 2 bases not matched to a gene. CDR1 is LGHDT, CDR2 YNNKEL, per germline (reference sequence). The CDR3 is 14 residues long. CDR3 DNA sequence: TGTGCCAGCAGCCCGGGGACAGGGAATCAGCCCCAGCATTTT. This encodes CASSPGTGNQPQHF.

The chain combines TRBV27 with TRBJ2-2; D might be TRBD2 (5 bases). The germline V gene encodes CDR1 MNHEY and CDR2 SMNVEV (reference sequence). V was cut by 6 bases and J by 7 bases, with 12 bases left in between. The length of the CDR3 is 13 residues. Written as DNA, the CDR3 is TGTGCCAGCAGGCGGAGGTTGGGCGGGGAGCTGTTTTTT. Translated, it gives CASRRRLGGELFF.

The chain couples TRBV6-1 to TRBJ2-7; 8 bases align to TRBD1. With 3 bases clipped from V and 1 base from J, the junction kept 14 bases outside the gene matches. This CDR3 is 18 amino acids long. CDR1 and CDR2 from the germline V gene are MNHNS and SASEGT. The CDR3 protein is CASSDRGQSGLMSYEQYF. Here the CDR3 DNA reads TGTGCCAGCAGTGACAGGGGGCAAAGCGGGCTGATGTCCTACGAGCAGTACTTC.

This rearrangement joins TRBV29-1 to TRBJ2-2; 7 nucleotides align to TRBD2. Germline CDR1 SQVTM, CDR2 ANQGSEA. V lost 5 bases, J lost 3 bases, and 3 bases stayed unmatched. This CDR3 contains 13 residues. CDR3 coding DNA: TGCAGCGTTAGCGGGACTGACACCGGGGAGCTGTTTTTT. This gives the protein CSVSGTDTGELFF.

The CDR3: CASSSGSHSYEQYF. As DNA, the CDR3 is TGTGCCAGCAGTAGCGGGTCCCACTCCTACGAGCAGTACTTC. The chain uses TRBV27 and TRBJ2-7, with D perhaps matching TRBD2 (6 bases). The germline gives CDR1 MNHEY, CDR2 SMNVEV (reference sequence). CDR3 length equals 14 residues. V was trimmed by 5 bases and J by 0 bases, leaving 11 bases between them.

The CDR3 DNA is TGTGCCAGCAGTTTATTCTGGACAGGGGGCGAAGAGACCCAGTACTTC. The encoded protein is CASSLFWTGGEETQYF. This chain joins TRBV28 and TRBJ2-5; 11 nucleotides match TRBD1. The CDR3 runs to 16 residues. With 1 base clipped from V and 3 bases from J, the junction kept 4 bases outside the gene matches. The germline CDR1 and CDR2 sequences are MDHEN and SYDVKM.

In the case of this clone: The junction differs from germline at one of its ends, possibly a read error. J is TRBJ1-1 and V is TRBV6-1; 11 bases map to TRBD1. In germline, CDR1 is MNHNS, CDR2 SASEGT. The CDR3 has 16 amino acids. CDR3 loop: CASSEFIGQGARMDRF. In DNA form, the CDR3 reads TGTGCCAGCAGTGAATTTATTGGACAGGGGGCGCGGATGGACCGCTTT.

This clone was recorded once. V is TRBV27 and J is TRBJ2-1; 7 nucleotides align to TRBD2. The CDR3 length is 17 residues. Looked up from germline, CDR1 is MNHEY and CDR2 is SMNVEV (reference sequence). V lost 3 bases and J lost 1; bases outside the gene matches: 9. The CDR3, as DNA: TGTGCCAGCAGTTTTAGTTCGGGAGGTTGGTCCTACAATGAGCAGTTCTTC. It yields the protein CASSFSSGGWSYNEQFF.

In this sample, this clone turned up once. The gene calls are TRBV5-4 and TRBJ2-7; D is unclear. The CDR3 extends over 15 amino acids. Germline CDR1 is SGHNT and CDR2 is YYREEE (reference sequence). The germline V and J ends were trimmed by 2 bases and 2 bases, with 14 bases remaining between them. The DNA for the CDR3 is TGTGCCAGCAGCTTTTCCCCCACGGTAACCTACGAGCAGTACTTC. Translation: CASSFSPTVTYEQYF.

The chain has TRBV7-2 and TRBJ2-7; TRBD2 aligns across 12 bases. The CDR3 consists of 15 residues. The J segment lost 6 bases and the V segment lost 2 bases, leaving 5 bases of the junction unmatched. Germline CDR1 reads SGHTA; CDR2 reads FQGNSA. The CDR3 DNA is TGTGCCAGCAGCTTATTCACGGGACTAGCGGGCGAGCAGTACTTC. Translated, it gives CASSLFTGLAGEQYF.

The J gene is TRBJ2-2, the V gene TRBV30; 14 nucleotides line up with TRBD2. The trim removed 4 bases at V and 9 bases at J, leaving 10 bases unmatched. The CDR3 is 16 amino acids. In germline, CDR1 is GTSNPN, CDR2 SVGIG (reference sequence). CDR3 coding DNA: TGTGCCTGGACATCGGGACTAGCGGGAGTCGTCCGGGAGCTGTTTTTT. Encoded protein: CAWTSGLAGVVRELFF.

A single count supports this clone. The rearrangement uses TRBV7-3 and TRBJ2-3; D unclear. Germline V gives CDR1 SGHTA, CDR2 FQGTGA. Trimming shortened V by 5 bases and J by 2 bases, and 8 bases separated the two germline ends. The CDR3 has 13 amino acids. CDR3 nucleotide sequence: TGTGCCAGCAGCATCGTGTCCACAGATACGCAGTATTTT. Its translation is CASSIVSTDTQYF.

The rearrangement uses TRBV6-5 and TRBJ1-2, with D perhaps TRBD1 (6 bases). Germline CDR1 reads MNHEY; CDR2 reads SVGAGI. V dropped 2 bases and J dropped 6 bases, with 13 bases sitting between them. CDR3 size: 14 residues. CDR3 loop: CASSYTQGFHGYTF. CDR3 nucleotides: TGTGCCAGCAGTTACACCCAGGGGTTCCATGGCTACACCTTC.

CDR3 loop: CASSLRTSGSGELFF. The CDR3 nucleotides read TGTGCCAGCAGCTTGCGGACTAGCGGGAGCGGGGAGCTGTTTTTT. The chain has TRBV7-3 and TRBJ2-2, with 13 bases aligning to TRBD2. In germline, CDR1 is SGHTA, CDR2 FQGTGA. The CDR3 length is 15 residues. Losses at the gene ends were 3 bases for V and 7 bases for J; bases not matched to a gene: 2.

This clone occurred a few times. V usage is TRBV24-1 and J usage is TRBJ2-1; maybe TRBD1 (6 bases). The CDR3 sequence is 12 residues long. V shed 5 bases and J shed 12 bases, with 13 bases lying between them. Germline CDR1 is KGHDR and CDR2 is SFDVKD. The CDR3 nucleotides are TGTGCCACCAGTGCCGAGGACAGAGCGCAGTTCTTC. Amino acids: CATSAEDRAQFF.

This clone was seen only once. The V gene is TRBV9, the J gene TRBJ1-2; 10 bases align to TRBD1. Germline CDR1 SGDLS, CDR2 YYNGEE. With 4 bases clipped from V and 2 bases from J, the junction kept 5 bases outside the gene matches. This CDR3 has 15 residues. The chain's CDR3 is CASSKRQGANYGYTF. In nucleotides, the CDR3 is TGTGCCAGCAGCAAAAGACAGGGGGCGAACTATGGCTACACCTTC.

The gene calls are TRBV30 and TRBJ2-1; tentatively, D is TRBD1 (6 bases). With 2 bases removed from V and 15 bases from J, the gap between germline ends came to 20 bases. Germline V gene lookup returns CDR1 GTSNPN and CDR2 SVGIG (reference sequence). The CDR3 runs to 13 residues. For the CDR3, the DNA is TGTGCCTGGAGTTCAGGCAGGGGATCTTATGCGTTCTTC. Its translation is CAWSSGRGSYAFF.